The T cell receptor beta chain described here comes from a study of cytomegalovirus exposure and HLA in healthy donors. Study as a whole: In a later analysis, the 130 or so validation repertoires were reported to have used the same platform as the roughly 600 first-cohort repertoires. The study's findings and limits: The study flagged roughly 160 TCR beta chains as cytomegalovirus-associated. Subsequent analysis revealed that first-cohort TCR clusters tended to co-occur in the 110 or so validation repertoires.

Assay: immunoSEQ multiplex PCR; the TCRdb copy retains only in-frame clones and omits some. Of 250,000 to 350,000 clones listed, approximately 88% are singletons. The V gene's germline CDR1 is SNHLY and CDR2 FYNNEI. The CDR3 has 12 residues. Trimming removed 5 bases from V and 8 bases from J, with 12 bases in between. With regard to this clone: Antigen specificity is unknown.

The clonotype comes from a woman under 30 in good health and CMV-seronegative. The sequenced material came from PBMCs. J is TRBJ1-2 and V is TRBV2; weak D call: TRBD1 (6 bases). The CDR3 loop is CASSPGAGGYTF. DNA for the CDR3: TGTGCCAGCAGTCCAGGGGCGGGCGGCTACACCTTC.